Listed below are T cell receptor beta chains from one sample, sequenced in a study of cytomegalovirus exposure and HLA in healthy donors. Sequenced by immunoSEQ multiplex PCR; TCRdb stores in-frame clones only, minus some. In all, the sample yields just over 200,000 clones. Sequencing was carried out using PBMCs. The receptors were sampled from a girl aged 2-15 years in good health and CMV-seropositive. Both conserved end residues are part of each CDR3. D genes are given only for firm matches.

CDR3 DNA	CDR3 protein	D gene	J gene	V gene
TGTGCCAGCAGTTACAGGGTCCAACTAGGTACTGAAAAACTGTTTTTT	CASSYRVQLGTEKLFF	-	TRBJ1-4	TRBV6-5
TGTGCCACCAGCAGAGATCTGCGGTCAGCAGGGGCCCCGGGGGATACGCAGTATTTT	CATSRDLRSAGAPGDTQYF	-	TRBJ2-3	TRBV15
TGTGCCAGCAGTGCCCCTGTTATGTACACTGAAGCTTTCTTT	CASSAPVMYTEAFF	-	TRBJ1-1	TRBV2
TGTGCCAGTAGTCTCCACCGAGATGGGGCCAACGTCCTGACTTTC	CASSLHRDGANVLTF	-	TRBJ2-6	TRBV19
TGTGCCATCAGTGAGGCCCTGACTAGCGGGAGAACCTACGAGCAGTACTTC	CAISEALTSGRTYEQYF	TRBD2	TRBJ2-7	TRBV10-3
TGTGCCAGTAGTATTGGACCTGGGACAGGGTTTCAGCCCCAGCATTTT	CASSIGPGTGFQPQHF	TRBD1	TRBJ1-5	TRBV19
TGTGCCAGCAGTTTATCACAGGTTCCCTATGGCTACACCTTC	CASSLSQVPYGYTF	-	TRBJ1-2	TRBV28
TGTGCCAGCAGCCGCCCGGGACTAGGCCTACAAGAGACCCAGTACTTC	CASSRPGLGLQETQYF	TRBD2	TRBJ2-5	TRBV14
TGTGCCAGCAGCTTGGGCGTTGAGCAGTTCTTC	CASSLGVEQFF	-	TRBJ2-1	TRBV5-4
TGTGCCAGCAGTTTCGGGGACAGACATCAGCCCCAGCATTTT	CASSFGDRHQPQHF	TRBD1	TRBJ1-5	TRBV27
TGTGCCACCCACCGGGACTCCTCCTACGAGCAGTACTTC	CATHRDSSYEQYF	-	TRBJ2-7	TRBV10-3
TGTGCCAGCAGCCCCGACAGGGCGAACACTGAAGCTTTCTTT	CASSPDRANTEAFF	TRBD1	TRBJ1-1	TRBV5-4
TGCGCCAGCAGCTTGGTGGCTAGCGGGAACACCGGGGAGCTGTTTTTT	CASSLVASGNTGELFF	TRBD2	TRBJ2-2	TRBV5-1
TGTGCCAGCAGTGCAACGGGACAGGGGGTTTACGGCTACACCTTC	CASSATGQGVYGYTF	TRBD1	TRBJ1-2	TRBV6-6
TGTGCCAGCAGTAGGACAGGGAACACTGAAGCTTTCTTT	CASSRTGNTEAFF	TRBD1	TRBJ1-1	TRBV28
TGTGCCAAGAAGGGGGGGAGGGAAGAGACCCAGTACTTC	CAKKGGREETQYF	-	TRBJ2-5	TRBV2
TGTGCCAGCAGCTTATTAGGAGTTTGGGAGGGACCATACGAGCAGTACTTC	CASSLLGVWEGPYEQYF	TRBD2	TRBJ2-7	TRBV7-7
TGTGCCAGCAGTGGGGGCCGGGACAGGGGCACCGGGGAGCTGTTTTTT	CASSGGRDRGTGELFF	TRBD1	TRBJ2-2	TRBV2
TGTGCCAGCAGCGTTGGGCAGGGTGGTGAAAAACTGTTTTTT	CASSVGQGGEKLFF	-	TRBJ1-4	TRBV9
TGTGCCAGCAGCTTAAACGTAGCGGGAGGGCAAGAGACCCAGTACTTC	CASSLNVAGGQETQYF	TRBD2	TRBJ2-5	TRBV7-2
TGTGCCAGCAGCCAAGACTTCCTAGCGGGCCGCACAGATACGCAGTATTTT	CASSQDFLAGRTDTQYF	TRBD2	TRBJ2-3	TRBV14
TGTGCCAGTGGCCTAAGAGTAGCGGCCTACAATGAGCAGTTCTTC	CASGLRVAAYNEQFF	-	TRBJ2-1	TRBV19
TGTGCCAGCAGCTTAGAAGGGAGGGAGGGCTACACCTTC	CASSLEGREGYTF	-	TRBJ1-2	TRBV7-2
TGTGCCAGCAGCCCTAGCGGATTATACGAGCAGTACTTC	CASSPSGLYEQYF	TRBD2	TRBJ2-7	TRBV5-6
TGCGCCAGCAGCCAAGAATTACTAGCGGATTACGAGCAGTACTTC	CASSQELLADYEQYF	TRBD2	TRBJ2-7	TRBV4-1
TGTGCCATCAGTGAGGGCAGGGTTCCGACGACCGGGGAGCTGTTTTTT	CAISEGRVPTTGELFF	-	TRBJ2-2	TRBV10-3
TGTGCCAGCAGCCATCCAAGCGGGGGGACCACAACTAATGAAAAACTGTTTTTT	CASSHPSGGTTTNEKLFF	-	TRBJ1-4	TRBV11-2
TGTGCCAGCAGCTTGGTATGGGGGGGCGAGCAGTACTTC	CASSLVWGGEQYF	TRBD2	TRBJ2-7	TRBV5-8
TGTGCCAGCAGTGAACGCCTCAGGAACTCTGGAAACACCATATATTTT	CASSERLRNSGNTIYF	-	TRBJ1-3	TRBV6-1
TGTGCCAGCAGCTTAGCTGGGAGGACAGATACGCAGTATTTT	CASSLAGRTDTQYF	-	TRBJ2-3	TRBV13
TGCGCCAGCAGCTTGGCTCCACGCAAAAGGGGCATTGAAGCTTTCTTT	CASSLAPRKRGIEAFF	-	TRBJ1-1	TRBV5-1
TGTGCCAGCAGCTCCCGACAGGCAACTAATGAAAAACTGTTCTTT	CASSSRQATNEKLFF	-	TRBJ1-4	TRBV5-6
TGTGCCAGCAGTGAATATGTAACAGAGGAAGCTTTCTTT	CASSEYVTEEAFF	-	TRBJ1-1	TRBV25-1
TGTGCCAGCAGTTACAGCGGGAGGGCCTACGAGCAGTACTTC	CASSYSGRAYEQYF	TRBD2	TRBJ2-7	TRBV6-5
TGTGCCAGCAGCCCTAGCGGCGCGGGTTCTGGAAACACCATATATTTT	CASSPSGAGSGNTIYF	-	TRBJ1-3	TRBV27
TGTGCCAGTAGTAAGGACAGGACCCAGCCCCAGCATTTT	CASSKDRTQPQHF	TRBD1	TRBJ1-5	TRBV19
TGTGCCAGCAGCTTACCCGGGGTTTACAATGAGCAGTTCTTC	CASSLPGVYNEQFF	-	TRBJ2-1	TRBV11-2
TGTGCCAGCAGCGTAGTGGTACAGTACAATGAGCAGTTCTTC	CASSVVVQYNEQFF	-	TRBJ2-1	TRBV9
TGTGCCTGCGGGGAGGGATCGGGTTCACCCCTCCACTTT	CACGEGSGSPLHF	-	TRBJ1-6	TRBV19
TGTGCCAGCCGATTGGTAGGGGGCCTCTTGTACTTC	CASRLVGGLLYF	TRBD1	TRBJ2-7	TRBV11-2
TGCGCCAGCAGTTCGAGGACTAGCGGGGGAAACACAGATACGCAGTATTTT	CASSSRTSGGNTDTQYF	TRBD2	TRBJ2-3	TRBV10-2
TGTGCCAGCAGCCCAGGCAGTGTATATGGCTACACCTTC	CASSPGSVYGYTF	-	TRBJ1-2	TRBV28
TGTGCCACTACAGCTCCAGAGACCCAGTACTTC	CATTAPETQYF	-	TRBJ2-5	TRBV28
TGTGCCAGCAGCCGATATGGGACTAGCGGGAGTAAGGGTGAGCAGTTCTTC	CASSRYGTSGSKGEQFF	TRBD2	TRBJ2-1	TRBV28